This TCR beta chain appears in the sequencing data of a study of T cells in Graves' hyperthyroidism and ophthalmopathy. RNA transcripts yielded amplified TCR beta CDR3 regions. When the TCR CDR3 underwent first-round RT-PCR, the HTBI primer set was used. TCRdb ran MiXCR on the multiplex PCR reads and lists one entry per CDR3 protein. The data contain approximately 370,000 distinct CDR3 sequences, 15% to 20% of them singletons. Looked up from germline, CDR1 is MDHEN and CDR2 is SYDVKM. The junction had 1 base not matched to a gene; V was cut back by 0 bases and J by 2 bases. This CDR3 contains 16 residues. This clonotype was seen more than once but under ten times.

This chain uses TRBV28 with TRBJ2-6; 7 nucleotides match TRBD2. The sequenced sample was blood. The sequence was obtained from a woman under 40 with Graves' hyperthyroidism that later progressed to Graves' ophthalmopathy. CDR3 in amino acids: CASSLWGTTGANVLTF. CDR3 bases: TGTGCCAGCAGTTTATGGGGGACTACTGGGGCCAACGTCCTGACTTTC. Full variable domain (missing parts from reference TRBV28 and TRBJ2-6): DVKVTQSSRYLVKRTGEKVFLECVQDMDHENMFWYRQDPGLGLRLIYFSYDVKMKEKGDIPEGYSVSREKKERFSLILESASTNQTSMYLCASSLWGTTGANVLTFGAGSRLTVL.